The rows below give T cell receptor beta chains drawn from one sample of a study of OX40 agonist ivuxolimab in advanced cancers. Sequencing was performed with immunoSEQ multiplex PCR; in TCRdb, only in-frame clones are kept and a portion is missing. This sample has about 80,000 clones, with approximately 85% found just once. The sequences come from CD4+ or CD8+ T cells sorted from blood, collected in a trial of the OX40 agonist ivuxolimab. These receptors all stem from an adult with an advanced solid tumor such as melanoma, head and neck, liver or kidney cancer. CDR3s include the opening cysteine and the closing phenylalanine or tryptophan. The order of the fields is J gene, V gene, D gene, clone size, CDR3 protein, CDR3 DNA. D genes are given only for firm matches. Clone size, where shown, is once, few, many, or a class for clones that have expanded.

TRBJ1-1 TRBV6-1 NA NA CASLWGRGAEAFF TGTGCCAGCCTATGGGGTCGGGGGGCGGAGGCTTTCTTT
TRBJ2-2 TRBV5-1 NA NA CASSPAGNTGELFF TGCGCCAGCAGCCCGGCTGGGAACACCGGGGAGCTGTTTTTT
TRBJ1-2 TRBV30 NA once CAQQGIINYGYTF TGTGCCCAGCAGGGGATAATTAACTATGGCTACACCTTC
TRBJ2-3 TRBV18 TRBD2 NA CASSPLAGGTDTQYF TGTGCCAGCTCACCACTAGCGGGAGGCACAGATACGCAGTATTTT
TRBJ1-2 TRBV7-2 TRBD1 few CASSPRQGGYGYTF TGTGCCAGCAGCCCCCGACAGGGGGGCTATGGCTACACCTTC
TRBJ2-2 TRBV18 NA NA CASSPTWGQANTGELFF TGTGCCAGCTCACCCACGTGGGGGCAAGCGAACACCGGGGAGCTGTTTTTT
TRBJ2-1 TRBV28 NA NA CASTLTGSYNEQFF TGTGCCAGCACCCTGACAGGTTCCTACAATGAGCAGTTCTTC
TRBJ2-2 TRBV11-2 NA NA CASSRQTYDGELFF TGTGCCAGCAGCCGACAAACGTATGACGGGGAGCTGTTTTTT
TRBJ2-5 TRBV30 NA NA CAWSLGYPETQYF TGTGCCTGGAGTTTGGGATATCCGGAGACCCAGTACTTC
TRBJ2-7 TRBV11-2 TRBD1 once CASSLDVGQSFDF TGTGCCAGCAGCTTAGATGTGGGACAGAGTTTCGACTTC
TRBJ2-1 TRBV11-1 NA NA CASSVKTINSYNEQFF TGTGCCAGCAGCGTAAAGACTATTAACTCCTACAATGAGCAGTTCTTC
TRBJ1-5 TRBV7-2 TRBD1 NA CASSVAQGAQPQHF TGTGCCAGCAGCGTAGCCCAGGGGGCGCAGCCCCAGCATTTT
TRBJ2-1 TRBV2 TRBD1 few CASSRDRDNEQFF TGTGCCAGCAGCCGAGACAGGGACAATGAGCAGTTCTTC
TRBJ2-7 TRBV7-9 NA few CASSTQNEQYF TGTGCCAGCAGCACTCAAAACGAGCAGTACTTC
TRBJ2-7 TRBV18 TRBD2 NA CASSLRAGGYEQYF TGTGCCAGCTCCCTAAGAGCGGGAGGCTACGAGCAGTACTTC
TRBJ2-1 TRBV9 NA NA CASSRGLGADNEQFF TGTGCCAGCAGCAGGGGACTGGGGGCGGACAATGAGCAGTTCTTC
TRBJ1-1 TRBV7-2 NA NA CASSFRGGTEAFF TGTGCCAGCAGCTTTAGGGGAGGCACTGAAGCTTTCTTT
TRBJ2-5 TRBV19 NA few CASSIAGETQYF TGTGCCAGTAGTATAGCGGGAGAGACCCAGTACTTC
TRBJ2-7 TRBV7-9 NA NA CASSFAGSSYEQYF TGTGCCAGCAGCTTCGCGGGTAGCTCCTACGAGCAGTACTTC
TRBJ2-6 TRBV5-1 NA NA CASGGAGSVSSRANVLTF TGCGCCAGCGGAGGTGCAGGGAGCGTATCTTCTCGGGCCAACGTCCTGACTTTC
TRBJ2-3 TRBV28 NA NA CASSGGRRDTQYF TGTGCCAGCAGCGGGGGTCGCAGAGATACGCAGTATTTT
TRBJ1-5 TRBV29-1 NA few CSVGGAGQPQHF TGCAGCGTTGGCGGGGCAGGTCAGCCCCAGCATTTT
TRBJ2-2 TRBV2 TRBD1 NA CASSEDRGVLGELFF TGTGCCAGCAGCGAGGACAGGGGGGTGTTAGGGGAGCTGTTTTTT
TRBJ2-1 TRBV19 TRBD1 NA CASSIEGDYRRGRNNEQFF TGTGCCAGTAGTATAGAGGGGGATTATCGCAGGGGGCGAAACAATGAGCAGTTCTTC
TRBJ2-5 TRBV7-2 TRBD2 few CASSLLRGETQYF TGTGCCAGCAGCTTACTGCGGGGGGAGACCCAGTACTTC
TRBJ1-6 TRBV6-5 NA NA CASGRRNSPLHF TGTGCCAGCGGGCGCAGAAACTCACCCCTCCACTTT
TRBJ1-1 TRBV5-4 NA NA CASSFFPGNTEAFF TGTGCCAGCAGCTTTTTCCCGGGGAACACTGAAGCTTTCTTT
TRBJ2-7 TRBV28 NA NA CASSLFGRWGQVRYEQYF TGTGCCAGCAGTTTATTCGGTCGGTGGGGGCAGGTGAGGTACGAGCAGTACTTC
TRBJ2-7 TRBV4-1 NA NA CASSLTNTGLPGVEYF TGCGCCAGCAGCCTAACTAACACAGGGTTACCGGGAGTGGAGTACTTC
TRBJ2-3 TRBV7-9 TRBD1 NA CASSSPPGQGGGSTDTQYF TGTGCCAGCAGCTCCCCACCGGGACAGGGAGGGGGTTCAACAGATACGCAGTATTTT
TRBJ2-5 TRBV2 TRBD2 NA CASRSGRATETQYF TGTGCCAGCAGAAGCGGGAGGGCCACAGAGACCCAGTACTTC
TRBJ2-2 TRBV9 TRBD2 few CASSSTRTSGNTGELFF TGTGCCAGCAGCTCCACCCGGACTAGCGGCAACACCGGGGAGCTGTTTTTT
TRBJ1-1 TRBV15 NA NA CATSRAAGTGSEAFF TGTGCCACCAGCAGGGCAGCAGGGACTGGGTCTGAAGCTTTCTTT
TRBJ1-2 TRBV2 NA NA CASAGTSYGYTF TGTGCCAGCGCCGGAACTTCCTATGGCTACACCTTC
TRBJ2-1 TRBV7-3 TRBD2 NA CASSPISGSIGNEQFF TGTGCCAGCAGCCCAATTAGCGGGAGTATAGGGAATGAGCAGTTCTTC
TRBJ1-5 TRBV7-9 NA NA CASSPDSISNQPQHF TGTGCCAGCAGCCCGGACAGCATTAGCAATCAGCCCCAGCATTTT
TRBJ2-7 TRBV6-5 NA NA CASRFWGDTSYEQYF TGTGCCAGCCGATTTTGGGGGGACACATCCTACGAGCAGTACTTC
TRBJ2-5 TRBV9 TRBD2 NA CASSVVGLAGGPKETQYF TGTGCCAGCAGCGTAGTCGGACTAGCGGGGGGACCAAAGGAGACCCAGTACTTC
TRBJ2-5 TRBV19 TRBD1 NA CASSVQGAGETQYF TGTGCCAGTAGTGTACAGGGGGCCGGGGAGACCCAGTACTTC
TRBJ1-3 TRBV30 NA NA CAWRRDGFSGNTIYF TGTGCCTGGAGAAGGGACGGCTTCTCTGGAAACACCATATATTTT
TRBJ1-6 TRBV27 NA NA CASQWGTNSPLHF TGTGCCAGCCAGTGGGGTACGAATTCACCCCTCCACTTT
TRBJ1-2 TRBV6-1 NA NA CASSKGYQQDYTF TGTGCCAGCAGCAAGGGGTACCAGCAGGACTACACCTTC